This T cell receptor (beta chain) stems from a study of CD8 T cells in ankylosing spondylitis. Regarding the study as a whole: The study identified a TCR beta motif of about eight highly homologous variants that appeared characteristic of ankylosing spondylitis blood. Clones that were linked to disease were CD8+ and were relatively rare in peripheral blood.

TCRdb called the 5' RACE reads again in MiXCR, with one record for every CDR3 protein. The sample has fewer than 550,000 distinct CDR3 sequences, approximately 5.3% seen once. This clonotype has ten or more counts. Its target is unknown. CDR1 is SGHVS and CDR2 is FNYEAQ in the germline V gene. The CDR3 runs to 15 residues. The V end was cut by 2 bases, the J end by 7 bases, with 15 bases between. The sequencing sample was made of blood, either unsorted or a sorted T cell fraction (not recorded which). V gene TRBV7-6 combines with J gene TRBJ1-5, with a tentative D call TRBD1 (5 bases). This receptor was obtained from a male donor with ankylosing spondylitis. The CDR3 DNA follows: TGTGCCAGCAGCTTATCGGCAGGGTTGGGACAGCCCCAGCATTTT. Its protein product is CASSLSAGLGQPQHF.